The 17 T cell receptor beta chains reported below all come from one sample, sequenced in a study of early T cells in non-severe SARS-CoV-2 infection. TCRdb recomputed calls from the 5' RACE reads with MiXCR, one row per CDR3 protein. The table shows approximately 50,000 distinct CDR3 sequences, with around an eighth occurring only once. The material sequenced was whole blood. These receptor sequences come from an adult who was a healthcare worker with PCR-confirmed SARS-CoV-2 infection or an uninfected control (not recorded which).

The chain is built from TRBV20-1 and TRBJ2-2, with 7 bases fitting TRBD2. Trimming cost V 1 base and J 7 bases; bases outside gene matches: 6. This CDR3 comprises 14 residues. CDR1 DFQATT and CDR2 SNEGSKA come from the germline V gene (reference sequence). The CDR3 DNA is TGCAGTGCTAGAGGTCTAGCGGATAACGGGGAGCTGTTTTTT. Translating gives CSARGLADNGELFF.

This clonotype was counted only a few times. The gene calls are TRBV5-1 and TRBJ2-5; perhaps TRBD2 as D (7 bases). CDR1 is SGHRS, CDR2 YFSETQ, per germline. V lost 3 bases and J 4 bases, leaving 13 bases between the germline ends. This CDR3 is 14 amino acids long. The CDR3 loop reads CASSYTGGRETQYF. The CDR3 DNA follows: TGCGCCAGCAGCTATACGGGGGGCCGAGAGACCCAGTACTTC.

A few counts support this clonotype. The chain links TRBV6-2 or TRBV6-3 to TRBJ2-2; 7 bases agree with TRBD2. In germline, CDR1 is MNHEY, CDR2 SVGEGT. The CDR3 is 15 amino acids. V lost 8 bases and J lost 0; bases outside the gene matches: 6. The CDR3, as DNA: TGTGCCAGCGGGCCTAGCGGCGCGAACACCGGGGAGCTGTTTTTT. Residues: CASGPSGANTGELFF.

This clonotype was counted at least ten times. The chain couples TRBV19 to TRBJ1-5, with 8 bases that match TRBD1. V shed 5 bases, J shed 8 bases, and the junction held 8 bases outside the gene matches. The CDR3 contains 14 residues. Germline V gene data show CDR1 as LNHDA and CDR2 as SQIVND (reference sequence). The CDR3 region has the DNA TGTGCCAGTAGTGCAGGGGGCAAGAGGGAGCCCCAGCATTTT. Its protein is CASSAGGKREPQHF.

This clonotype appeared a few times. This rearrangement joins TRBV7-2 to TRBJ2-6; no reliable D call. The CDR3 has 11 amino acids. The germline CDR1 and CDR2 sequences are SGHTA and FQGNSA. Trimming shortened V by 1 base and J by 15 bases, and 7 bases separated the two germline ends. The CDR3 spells CASSLVGPLTF. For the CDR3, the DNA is TGTGCCAGCAGCTTAGTGGGTCCCCTGACTTTC. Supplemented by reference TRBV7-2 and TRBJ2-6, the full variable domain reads GAGVSQSPSNKVTEKGKDVELRCDPISGHTALYWYRQSLGQGLEFLIYFQGNSAPDKSGLPSDRFSAERTGGSVSTLTIQRTQQEDSAVYLCASSLVGPLTFGAGSRLTVL.

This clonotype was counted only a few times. CDR3 in DNA: TGTGCCAGCAGCCGAACCCCCCTAGGGGCCGGTGGTGAGCTGTTTTTT. Translated, it gives CASSRTPLGAGGELFF. This chain links TRBV2 with TRBJ2-2; TRBD1 is a possible D gene (5 bases). Trimming stripped 6 bases from V and 11 bases from J, with 25 bases between. This CDR3 is 16 amino acids long. The V gene's germline CDR1 is SNHLY and CDR2 FYNNEI.

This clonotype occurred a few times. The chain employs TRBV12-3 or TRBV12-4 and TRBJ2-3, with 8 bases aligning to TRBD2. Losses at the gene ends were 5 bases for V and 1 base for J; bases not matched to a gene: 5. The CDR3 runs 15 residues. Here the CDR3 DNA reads TGTGCCAGCAGTCGGTCGACTAGCGGCACAGATACGCAGTATTTT. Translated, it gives CASSRSTSGTDTQYF.

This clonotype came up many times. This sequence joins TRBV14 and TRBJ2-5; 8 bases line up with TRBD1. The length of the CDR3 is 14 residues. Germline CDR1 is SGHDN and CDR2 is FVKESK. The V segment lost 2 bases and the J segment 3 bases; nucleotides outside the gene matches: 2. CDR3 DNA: TGTGCCAGCAGCCAACTGGGACAGGAAGAGACCCAGTACTTC. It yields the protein CASSQLGQEETQYF.

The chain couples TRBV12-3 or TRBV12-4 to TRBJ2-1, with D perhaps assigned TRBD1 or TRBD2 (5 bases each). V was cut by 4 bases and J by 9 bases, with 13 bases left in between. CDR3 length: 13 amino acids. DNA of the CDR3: TGTGCCAGCAGTTGGGACCCTCGTGTTGAGCAGTTCTTC. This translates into CASSWDPRVEQFF.

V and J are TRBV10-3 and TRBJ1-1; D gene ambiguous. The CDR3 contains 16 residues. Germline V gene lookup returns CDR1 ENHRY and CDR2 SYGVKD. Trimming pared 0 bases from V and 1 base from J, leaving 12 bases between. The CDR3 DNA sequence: TGTGCCATCAGTGAGTCGGGAGGAACCTCGAACACTGAAGCTTTCTTT. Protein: CAISESGGTSNTEAFF.

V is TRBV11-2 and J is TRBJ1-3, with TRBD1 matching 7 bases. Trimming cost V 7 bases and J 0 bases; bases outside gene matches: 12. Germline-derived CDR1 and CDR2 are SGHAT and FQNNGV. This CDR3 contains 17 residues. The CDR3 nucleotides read TGTGCCAGCAACCATGGAGACAGGGCCCTCTCTGGAAACACCATATATTTT. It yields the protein CASNHGDRALSGNTIYF.

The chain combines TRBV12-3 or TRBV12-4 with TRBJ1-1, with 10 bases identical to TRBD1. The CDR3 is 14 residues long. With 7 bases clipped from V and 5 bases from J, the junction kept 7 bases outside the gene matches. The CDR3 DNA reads TGTGCCAGCACTCTGGGACAGGGGAAGACTGAAGCTTTCTTT. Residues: CASTLGQGKTEAFF.

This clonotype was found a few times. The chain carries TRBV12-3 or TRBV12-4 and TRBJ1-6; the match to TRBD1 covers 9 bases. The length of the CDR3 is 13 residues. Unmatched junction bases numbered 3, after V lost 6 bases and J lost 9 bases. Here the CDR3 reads CASRGQGGSPLHF. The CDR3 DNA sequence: TGTGCCAGCAGGGGACAGGGTGGTTCACCCCTCCACTTT.

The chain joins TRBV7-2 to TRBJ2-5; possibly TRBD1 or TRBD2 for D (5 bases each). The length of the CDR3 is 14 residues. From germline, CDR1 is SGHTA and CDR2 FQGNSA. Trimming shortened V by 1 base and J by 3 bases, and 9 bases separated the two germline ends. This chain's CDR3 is CASSLGGAEETQYF. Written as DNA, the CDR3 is TGTGCCAGCAGCTTAGGAGGGGCGGAAGAGACCCAGTACTTC.

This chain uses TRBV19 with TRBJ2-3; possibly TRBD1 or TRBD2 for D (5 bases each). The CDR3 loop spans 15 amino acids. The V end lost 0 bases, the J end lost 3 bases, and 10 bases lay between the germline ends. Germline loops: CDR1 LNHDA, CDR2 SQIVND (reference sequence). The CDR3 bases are TGTGCCAGTAGTATAGAGGGGGACGGGACAGATACGCAGTATTTT. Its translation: CASSIEGDGTDTQYF.

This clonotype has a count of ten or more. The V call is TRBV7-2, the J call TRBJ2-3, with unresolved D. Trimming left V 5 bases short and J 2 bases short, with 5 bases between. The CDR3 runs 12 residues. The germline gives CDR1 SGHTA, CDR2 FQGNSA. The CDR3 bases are TGTGCCAGCAGCCTCATCACAGATACGCAGTATTTT. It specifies CASSLITDTQYF.

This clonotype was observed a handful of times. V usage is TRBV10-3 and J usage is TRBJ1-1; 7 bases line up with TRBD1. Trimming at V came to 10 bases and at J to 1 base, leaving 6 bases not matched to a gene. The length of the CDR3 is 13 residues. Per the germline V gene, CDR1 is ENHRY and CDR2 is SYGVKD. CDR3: CATAGTANTEAFF. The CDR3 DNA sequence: TGTGCCACGGCTGGGACAGCGAACACTGAAGCTTTCTTT.